This T cell receptor (beta chain) was obtained from a study of T cells after yellow fever vaccination. This clonotype was counted only a few times. Universal primer sites and UMIs were introduced during 5'RACE template-switching synthesis of TCR cDNA. TCRdb itself ran the 5' RACE reads through MiXCR, one entry per CDR3 protein. The data contain around 250,000 distinct CDR3 sequences, 6.9% of them singletons. The germline CDR1 and CDR2 sequences are SEHNR and FQNEAQ (reference sequence). V lost 4 bases to trimming and J lost 5 bases; unmatched junction nucleotides: 9. The CDR3 runs to 15 residues. The sequencing used CD4+ T cells sorted from PBMCs, collected 15 days after the yellow fever booster vaccination. V and J are TRBV7-9 and TRBJ2-7; 9 bases are a match to TRBD1. The receptor comes from a man younger than 40 who received the YFV17D yellow fever vaccine. DNA for the CDR3: TGTGCCAGCAGCTCACCCTCGGGACAGGGCCACGAGCAGTACTTC. Encoded protein: CASSSPSGQGHEQYF.